One T cell receptor beta chain is described in this entry. Its antigen is still unknown. PBMCs stemmed from less than 13 ml fresh peripheral blood. TCR beta CDR3 sequences were amplified from RNA transcripts. A first-round RT-PCR of the TCR CDR3 used the HTBI primer set. MiXCR was run by TCRdb on the multiplex PCR reads, yielding one entry per CDR3 protein. This sample carries a few hundred thousand distinct CDR3 sequences, roughly 15% of them seen once, and the ten largest clones take around 3.5%. This sample was included in a study of T cells in Graves' hyperthyroidism and ophthalmopathy. V lost 4 bases to trimming and J lost 5 bases, with 11 bases between them. This CDR3 is 13 amino acids long. Germline V gene lookup returns CDR1 MDHEN and CDR2 SYDVKM. Points from the study as a whole: A model using 13 V-J features told ophthalmopathy apart from stable hyperthyroidism.

Sequencing was performed on blood. The chain joins TRBV28 to TRBJ1-1; D is ambiguous. This clonotype originated in a woman in her thirties or forties with Graves' ophthalmopathy. CDR3 nucleotides: TGTGCCAGCAGTTATAGCGGTAGGACTGAAGCTTTCTTT. Amino acids: CASSYSGRTEAFF.